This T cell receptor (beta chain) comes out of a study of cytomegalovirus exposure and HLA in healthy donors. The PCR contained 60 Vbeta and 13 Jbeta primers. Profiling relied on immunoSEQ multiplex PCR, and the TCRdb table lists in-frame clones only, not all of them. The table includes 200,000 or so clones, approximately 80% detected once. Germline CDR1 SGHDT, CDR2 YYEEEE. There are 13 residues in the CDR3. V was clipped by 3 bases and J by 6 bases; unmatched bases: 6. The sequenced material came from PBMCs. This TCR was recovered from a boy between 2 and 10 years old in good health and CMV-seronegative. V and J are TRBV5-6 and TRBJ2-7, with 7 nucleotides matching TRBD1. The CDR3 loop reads CASSSGRGSEQYF. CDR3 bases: TGTGCCAGCAGCTCCGGCAGGGGGAGCGAGCAGTACTTC. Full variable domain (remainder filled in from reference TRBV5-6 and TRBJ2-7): DAGVTQSPTHLIKTRGQQVTLRCSPKSGHDTVSWYQQALGQGPQFIFQYYEEEERQRGNFPDRFSGHQFPNYSSELNVNALLLGDSALYLCASSSGRGSEQYFGPGTRLTVT.